This T cell receptor (beta chain) comes out of a study of CD8 T cells in ankylosing spondylitis. General study points: Relatively rare in peripheral blood, disease-linked clones were also CD8+. Characteristic of ankylosing spondylitis blood, it appeared, was a TCR beta motif comprising about eight highly homologous variants. In reactive arthritis synovial fluid and blood, some motif variants had been reported before.

Germline V gene sequence: CDR1 SGHRS, CDR2 YFSETQ. After removal of 4 bases from V and 7 bases from J, the junction contained 6 bases not matched to a gene. CDR3 length: 16 amino acids. TCRdb ran MiXCR on the 5' RACE reads and lists one entry per CDR3 protein. The sample has 200,000 to 250,000 distinct CDR3 sequences; roughly 18% are singletons. A note on this clonotype: Its antigen is not known.

The specimen was blood, either unsorted or a sorted T cell fraction (not recorded which). The source is a male donor with ankylosing spondylitis. The chain uses TRBV5-1 and TRBJ1-6; TRBD1 agrees at 12 bases. This chain's CDR3 is CASSHRDRGLNSPLHF. CDR3 in DNA: TGCGCCAGCAGCCACCGGGACAGGGGGCTAAATTCACCCCTCCACTTT.